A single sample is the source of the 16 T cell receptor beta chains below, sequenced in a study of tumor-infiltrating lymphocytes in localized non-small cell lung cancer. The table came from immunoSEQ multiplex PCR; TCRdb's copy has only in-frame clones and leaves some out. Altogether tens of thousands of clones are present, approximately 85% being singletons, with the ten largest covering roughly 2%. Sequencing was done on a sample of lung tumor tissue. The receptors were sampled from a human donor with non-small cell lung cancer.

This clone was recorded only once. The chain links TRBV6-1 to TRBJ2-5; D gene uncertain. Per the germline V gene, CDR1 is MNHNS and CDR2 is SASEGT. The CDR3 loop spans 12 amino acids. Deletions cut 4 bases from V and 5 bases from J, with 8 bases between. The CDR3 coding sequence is TGTGCCAGCAGTGCTGTTGAGGAGACCCAGTACTTC. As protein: CASSAVEETQYF.

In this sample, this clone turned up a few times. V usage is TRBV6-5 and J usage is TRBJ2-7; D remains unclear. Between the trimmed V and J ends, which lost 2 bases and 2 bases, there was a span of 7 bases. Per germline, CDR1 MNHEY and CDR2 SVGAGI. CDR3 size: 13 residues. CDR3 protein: CASSYADAYEQYF. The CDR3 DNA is TGTGCCAGCAGTTACGCGGACGCCTACGAGCAGTACTTC.

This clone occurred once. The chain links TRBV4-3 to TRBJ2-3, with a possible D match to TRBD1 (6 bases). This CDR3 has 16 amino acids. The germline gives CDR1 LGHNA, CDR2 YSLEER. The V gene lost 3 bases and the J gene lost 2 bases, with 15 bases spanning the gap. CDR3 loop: CASSQRYRTVTDTQYF. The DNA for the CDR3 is TGCGCCAGCAGCCAGCGCTACCGGACAGTCACAGATACGCAGTATTTT.

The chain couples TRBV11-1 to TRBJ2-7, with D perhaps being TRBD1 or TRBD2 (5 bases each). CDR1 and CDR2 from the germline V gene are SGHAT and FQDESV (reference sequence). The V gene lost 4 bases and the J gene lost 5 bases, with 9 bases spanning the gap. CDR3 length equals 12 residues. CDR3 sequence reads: CASSYGTHEQYF. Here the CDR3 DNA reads TGTGCCAGCAGCTACGGGACCCACGAGCAGTACTTC. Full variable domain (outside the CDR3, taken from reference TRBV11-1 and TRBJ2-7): EAEVAQSPRYKITEKSQAVAFWCDPISGHATLYWYRQILGQGPELLVQFQDESVVDDSQLPKDRFSAERLKGVDSTLKIQPAELGDSAMYLCASSYGTHEQYFGPGTRLTVT.

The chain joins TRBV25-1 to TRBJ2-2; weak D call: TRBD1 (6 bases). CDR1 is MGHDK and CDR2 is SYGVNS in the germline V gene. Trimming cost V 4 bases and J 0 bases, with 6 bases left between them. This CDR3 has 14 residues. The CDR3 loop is CASSGQANTGELFF. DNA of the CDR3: TGTGCCAGCAGTGGACAGGCGAACACCGGGGAGCTGTTTTTT. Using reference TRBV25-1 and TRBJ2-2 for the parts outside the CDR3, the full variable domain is EADIYQTPRYLVIGTGKKITLECSQTMGHDKMYWYQQDPGMELHLIHYSYGVNSTEKGDLSSESTVSRIRTEHFPLTLESARPSHTSQYLCASSGQANTGELFFGEGSRLTVL.

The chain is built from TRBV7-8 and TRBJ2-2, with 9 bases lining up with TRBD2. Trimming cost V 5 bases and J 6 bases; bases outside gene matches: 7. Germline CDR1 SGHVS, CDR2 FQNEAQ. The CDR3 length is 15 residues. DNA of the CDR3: TGTGCCAGCAGCAGAAGCGGGGGGAGCGCCGGGGAGCTGTTTTTT. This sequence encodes CASSRSGGSAGELFF.

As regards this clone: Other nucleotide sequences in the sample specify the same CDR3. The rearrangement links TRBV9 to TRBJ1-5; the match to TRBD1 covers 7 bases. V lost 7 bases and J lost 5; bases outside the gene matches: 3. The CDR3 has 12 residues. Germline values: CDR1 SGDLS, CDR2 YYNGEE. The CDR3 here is CASGQGDQPQHF. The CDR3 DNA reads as TGTGCCAGCGGGCAGGGGGATCAGCCCCAGCATTTT.

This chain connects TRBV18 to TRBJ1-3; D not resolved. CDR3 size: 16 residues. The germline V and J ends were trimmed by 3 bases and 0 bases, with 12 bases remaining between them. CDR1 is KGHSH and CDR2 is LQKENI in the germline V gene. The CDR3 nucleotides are TGTGCCAGCTCACCGATCGGACGAAGCTCTGGAAACACCATATATTTT. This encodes CASSPIGRSSGNTIYF.

CDR3 DNA sequence: TGTGCCAGCAGTTACGCCGTCGGGGTTGACTACGAGCAGTACTTC. It yields the protein CASSYAVGVDYEQYF. The genes are TRBV6-5 and TRBJ2-7, with D possibly matching TRBD2 (5 bases). Germline V gene data show CDR1 as MNHEY and CDR2 as SVGAGI. V lost 2 bases and J 3 bases, leaving 14 bases between the germline ends. CDR3 length: 15 amino acids.

The CDR3 bases are TGCGCCAGCAGCCAAGAATGGGCCCTCAATCAGCCCCAGCATTTT. It codes for CASSQEWALNQPQHF. The chain carries TRBV4-1 and TRBJ1-5; no clear D. The CDR3 runs to 15 residues. V was clipped by 0 bases and J by 3 bases, with 9 bases between them. Germline lookup yields CDR1 MGHRA and CDR2 YSYEKL.

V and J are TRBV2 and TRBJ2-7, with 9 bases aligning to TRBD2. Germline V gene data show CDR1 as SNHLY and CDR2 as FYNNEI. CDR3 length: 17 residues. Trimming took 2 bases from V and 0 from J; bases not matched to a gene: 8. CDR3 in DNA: TGTGCCAGCAGTGAATTAGGTAGCGGGGGCAGCTCCTACGAGCAGTACTTC. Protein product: CASSELGSGGSSYEQYF.

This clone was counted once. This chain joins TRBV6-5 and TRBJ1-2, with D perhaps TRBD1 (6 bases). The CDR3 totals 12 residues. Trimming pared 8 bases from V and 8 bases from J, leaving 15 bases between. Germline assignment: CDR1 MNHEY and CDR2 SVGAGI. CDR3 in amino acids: CASWGGAGGYTF. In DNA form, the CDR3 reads TGTGCCAGCTGGGGGGGGGCGGGAGGCTACACCTTC.

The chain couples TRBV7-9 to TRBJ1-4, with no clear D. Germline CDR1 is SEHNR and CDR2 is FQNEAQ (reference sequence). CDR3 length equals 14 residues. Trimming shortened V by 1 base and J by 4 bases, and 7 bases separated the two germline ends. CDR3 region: CASSLGQINEKLFF. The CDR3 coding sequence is TGTGCCAGCAGCTTAGGGCAGATTAATGAAAAACTGTTTTTT.

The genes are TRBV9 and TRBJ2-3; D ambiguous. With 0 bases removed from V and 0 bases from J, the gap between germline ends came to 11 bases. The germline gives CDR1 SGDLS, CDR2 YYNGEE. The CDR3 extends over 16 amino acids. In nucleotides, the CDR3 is TGTGCCAGCAGCGTAGCATCGGGTTCTAGCACAGATACGCAGTATTTT. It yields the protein CASSVASGSSTDTQYF.

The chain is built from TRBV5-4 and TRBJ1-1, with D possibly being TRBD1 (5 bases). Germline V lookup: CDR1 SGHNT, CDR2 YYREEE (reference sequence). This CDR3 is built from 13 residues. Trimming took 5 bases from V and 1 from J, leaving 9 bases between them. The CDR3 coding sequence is TGTGCCAGCAGAATGGGACGGAACACTGAAGCTTTCTTT. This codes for CASRMGRNTEAFF.

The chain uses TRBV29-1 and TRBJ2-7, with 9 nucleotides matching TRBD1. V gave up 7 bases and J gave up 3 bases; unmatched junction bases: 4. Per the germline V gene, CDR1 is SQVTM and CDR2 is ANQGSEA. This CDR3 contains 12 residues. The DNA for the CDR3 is TGCAGCGCCGGACAGGGGAACTACGAGCAGTACTTC. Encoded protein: CSAGQGNYEQYF.